Presented here are 32 T cell receptor beta chains from one specimen sequenced in a study of blood T cell repertoires in COVID-19. The protocol was immunoSEQ multiplex PCR, while the TCRdb copy is restricted to in-frame clones and leaves out a portion. Of hundreds of thousands of clones in the sample, just over 85% were seen once. Source material: PBMCs or T cells enriched from blood (not recorded which). The receptors here all came from a man in his forties or fifties who had recovered from COVID-19.

The chain employs TRBV5-1 and TRBJ2-7; 10 nucleotides align to TRBD1. The CDR3 covers 15 residues. CDR1 and CDR2 from the germline V gene are SGHRS and YFSETQ. V lost 0 bases, J lost 6 bases, and 6 bases stayed unmatched. CDR3 loop: CASSLAGDRGTEQYF. The CDR3 DNA sequence: TGCGCCAGCAGCTTGGCCGGGGACAGGGGTACCGAGCAGTACTTC.

This clone was found once. The chain has TRBV7-2 and TRBJ2-1; tentatively, D is TRBD2 (6 bases). The CDR3 runs to 14 residues. Trimming left V 8 bases short and J 7 bases short, with 18 bases between. The germline gives CDR1 SGHTA, CDR2 FQGNSA. As DNA, the CDR3 is TGTGCCAGCCGAACGGCGGGAAGAGTAAATGAGCAGTTCTTC. Protein: CASRTAGRVNEQFF.

The V and J genes are TRBV9 and TRBJ1-6; 9 bases match TRBD1. The CDR3 is made up of 15 amino acids. Germline V gene lookup returns CDR1 SGDLS and CDR2 YYNGEE. V shed 0 bases, J shed 7 bases, and the junction held 2 bases outside the gene matches. CDR3 DNA sequence: TGTGCCAGCAGCGTAGGCGGGACAGGGAATTCACCCCTCCACTTT. Encoded protein: CASSVGGTGNSPLHF.

This clone occurred a few times. The genes are TRBV7-8 and TRBJ1-2; D perhaps matches TRBD1 (6 bases). The CDR3 consists of 15 residues. The ends were cut back, 2 bases at V and 4 bases at J, with 14 bases in the middle. Per germline, CDR1 SGHVS and CDR2 FQNEAQ. CDR3 in amino acids: CASSLSRGHSYGYTF. CDR3 DNA: TGTGCCAGCAGCTTATCCAGGGGTCATAGCTATGGCTACACCTTC.

Only one count was recorded for this clone. The chain recombines TRBV5-6 with TRBJ2-5; D is unclear. This CDR3 contains 17 residues. With 2 bases removed from V and 1 base from J, the gap between germline ends came to 18 bases. From germline, CDR1 is SGHDT and CDR2 YYEEEE. The DNA of the CDR3 is TGTGCCAGCAGCTTACGTTTGTTAGCTTCGGGCCAAGAGACCCAGTACTTC. It is translated as CASSLRLLASGQETQYF.

J is TRBJ2-3 and V is TRBV2; possibly TRBD1 for D (7 bases). Trimming removed 8 bases at V and 4 bases at J, with 19 bases between. Germline V gives CDR1 SNHLY, CDR2 FYNNEI. The CDR3 spans 15 residues. CDR3 loop: CASRVRGAGADTQYF. For the CDR3, the DNA is TGTGCCAGCCGCGTCAGGGGGGCCGGGGCAGATACGCAGTATTTT.

The chain is built from TRBV2 and TRBJ2-2; perhaps TRBD1 as D (5 bases). V was cut by 7 bases and J by 3 bases, with 6 bases left in between. The CDR3 extends over 12 amino acids. Germline CDR1 SNHLY, CDR2 FYNNEI. The CDR3 DNA follows: TGTGCCAGCACCAGGGACACCGGGGAGCTGTTTTTT. Protein: CASTRDTGELFF.

The V call is TRBV7-9, the J call TRBJ1-2, with D possibly being TRBD1 (6 bases). Trimming removed 5 bases from V and 2 bases from J, with 12 bases in between. The CDR3 length is 14 residues. Germline CDR1 and CDR2: SEHNR and FQNEAQ (reference sequence). The DNA for the CDR3 is TGTGCCAGCAGCCCGCTAGGACAGAACTATGGCTACACCTTC. Amino acid sequence: CASSPLGQNYGYTF.

The chain links TRBV7-2 to TRBJ1-6; D possibly corresponds to TRBD1 (6 bases). V lost 5 bases to trimming and J lost 4 bases, with 12 bases between them. The CDR3 length is 15 residues. Germline V gives CDR1 SGHTA, CDR2 FQGNSA. CDR3 loop: CASSLLRGYNSPLHF. The CDR3 DNA reads as TGTGCCAGCAGCCTGTTGAGGGGGTATAATTCACCCCTCCACTTT.

This clone was observed a handful of times. In DNA, the CDR3 is TGCGCCAGCAACCCAACAGGGAGCGCCACTGAAGCTTTCTTT. Translated, it gives CASNPTGSATEAFF. This chain uses TRBV5-1 with TRBJ1-1; D possibly corresponds to TRBD1 (6 bases). Per germline, CDR1 SGHRS and CDR2 YFSETQ. The V gene lost 6 bases and the J gene lost 4 bases, with 16 bases spanning the gap. The CDR3 is made up of 14 amino acids.

The chain carries TRBV18 and TRBJ2-1; D not resolved. Deletions cut 0 bases from V and 5 bases from J, with 8 bases between. The CDR3 contains 14 residues. Germline values: CDR1 KGHSH, CDR2 LQKENI. The CDR3 DNA sequence: TGTGCCAGCTCACCACCATCCACACACAATGAGCAGTTCTTC. This codes for CASSPPSTHNEQFF.

The rearrangement joins TRBV18 to TRBJ2-7; tentatively, D is TRBD1 (6 bases). V lost 6 bases and J 4 bases, leaving 10 bases between the germline ends. The CDR3 sequence is 12 residues long. Germline lookup yields CDR1 KGHSH and CDR2 LQKENI. Written as DNA, the CDR3 is TGTGCCAGCTCTCCAGGACAGTACGAGCAGTACTTC. This encodes CASSPGQYEQYF.

CDR3 amino acids: CSASDGGAADTQYF. As DNA, the CDR3 is TGCAGTGCTAGTGACGGGGGGGCCGCAGATACGCAGTATTTT. The chain couples TRBV20-1 to TRBJ2-3; TRBD2 agrees at 8 bases. The CDR3 is made up of 14 amino acids. The V gene end was trimmed by 3 bases and the J gene end by 4 bases; junction bases not matched to a gene: 6. Germline V lookup: CDR1 DFQATT, CDR2 SNEGSKA (reference sequence).

V gene TRBV6-4 combines with J gene TRBJ2-5; D is uncertain. Deletions cut 6 bases from V and 4 bases from J, with 12 bases between. Germline-derived CDR1 and CDR2 are MRHNA and SNTAGT. The length of the CDR3 is 13 residues. The CDR3 loop reads CASSLERGETQYF. The CDR3 nucleotides read TGTGCCAGCAGCCTGGAGCGAGGAGAGACCCAGTACTTC.

This chain links TRBV5-5 with TRBJ2-7; 7 bases map to TRBD2. This CDR3 is 16 amino acids long. CDR1 is SGHKS, CDR2 YYEKEE, per germline (reference sequence). V shed 3 bases, J shed 3 bases, and the junction held 12 bases outside the gene matches. The CDR3 reads CASSSWGGRQHYEQYF. The CDR3 bases are TGTGCCAGCAGCTCCTGGGGAGGGCGACAGCACTACGAGCAGTACTTC.

The chain couples TRBV2 to TRBJ1-1; tentatively, D is TRBD1 (5 bases). This CDR3 comprises 18 residues. Trimming took 3 bases from V and 1 from J, leaving 21 bases between them. CDR1 is SNHLY, CDR2 FYNNEI, per germline. CDR3 in DNA: TGTGCCAGCAGTGATGAGGGGACTTGGGAGGAGGGGAACACTGAAGCTTTCTTT. It is translated as CASSDEGTWEEGNTEAFF.

This clone is a singleton in its sample. The chain joins TRBV11-2 to TRBJ2-5, with 8 bases lining up with TRBD1. The CDR3 sequence is 17 residues long. Trimming took 5 bases from V and 4 from J; bases not matched to a gene: 15. Looked up from germline, CDR1 is SGHAT and CDR2 is FQNNGV. CDR3 in amino acids: CASSLRQGPDPRETQYF. The CDR3 region has the DNA TGTGCCAGCAGCCTCAGACAGGGGCCTGATCCACGAGAGACCCAGTACTTC.

The gene calls are TRBV20-1 and TRBJ1-1; maybe TRBD1 (6 bases). In germline, CDR1 is DFQATT, CDR2 SNEGSKA (reference sequence). This CDR3 region has 9 residues. Here the CDR3 reads CRAQGQAFF. As DNA, the CDR3 is TGCAGAGCACAGGGTCAAGCTTTCTTT.

The chain couples TRBV7-8 to TRBJ1-6, with D unresolved. Trimming pared 5 bases from V and 0 bases from J, leaving 17 bases between. CDR1 and CDR2 (germline): SGHVS, FQNEAQ. The CDR3 is made up of 18 amino acids. This CDR3 reads CASSRVWPPTSYNSPLHF. CDR3 DNA sequence: TGTGCCAGCAGCCGAGTCTGGCCGCCAACCTCCTATAATTCACCCCTCCACTTT.

This CDR3 is CASSLYQRGLGYEQYF. CDR3 DNA: TGTGCCAGCAGTTTATATCAGCGGGGGCTAGGCTACGAGCAGTACTTC. The chain employs TRBV27 and TRBJ2-7, with 8 bases that match TRBD2. The trim removed 1 base at V and 3 bases at J, leaving 8 bases unmatched. This CDR3 spans 16 amino acids. From germline, CDR1 is MNHEY and CDR2 SMNVEV (reference sequence).

This clone was counted once. The genes are TRBV5-4 and TRBJ1-2; D is uncertain. V dropped 4 bases and J dropped 5 bases, with 9 bases sitting between them. Germline loops: CDR1 SGHNT, CDR2 YYREEE (reference sequence). This CDR3 contains 12 residues. CDR3 loop: CASSLAGYGYTF. The CDR3 coding sequence is TGTGCCAGCAGCCTTGCGGGGTATGGCTACACCTTC.

The rearrangement joins TRBV4-1 to TRBJ2-5; 8 bases fit TRBD2. The V segment lost 3 bases and the J segment 0 bases; nucleotides outside the gene matches: 3. The germline CDR1 and CDR2 sequences are MGHRA and YSYEKL. This CDR3 contains 15 residues. CDR3 in DNA: TGCGCCAGCAGCCAGACTAGCGAGTACCAAGAGACCCAGTACTTC. Translation gives CASSQTSEYQETQYF.

This rearrangement joins TRBV7-6 to TRBJ1-3; TRBD1 matches at 9 bases. CDR1 is SGHVS, CDR2 FNYEAQ, per germline. The CDR3 loop spans 12 amino acids. V dropped 6 bases and J dropped 7; count of bases not matched to a gene: 1. Written as DNA, the CDR3 is TGTGCCAGCAGGGGACAGGGTAACACCATATATTTT. It specifies CASRGQGNTIYF.

This clone was seen once. This chain connects TRBV13 to TRBJ1-2, with 10 bases identical to TRBD1. CDR3 length equals 14 residues. J was trimmed by 3 bases and V by 3 bases; bases with no gene match: 1. CDR1 PRHDT and CDR2 FYEKMQ come from the germline V gene (reference sequence). The CDR3 spells CASSLDRGDYGYTF. The DNA of the CDR3 is TGTGCCAGCAGCTTGGACAGGGGGGACTATGGCTACACCTTC.

The V gene is TRBV18, the J gene TRBJ1-2; 7 nucleotides match TRBD1. The CDR3 is 15 residues long. V was clipped by 2 bases and J by 6 bases; unmatched bases: 9. Germline values: CDR1 KGHSH, CDR2 LQKENI. The CDR3 protein is CASSPTRDRVNGYTF. CDR3 DNA sequence: TGTGCCAGCTCACCAACACGGGACAGAGTAAATGGCTACACCTTC.

This clone showed up just once. The chain is built from TRBV25-1 and TRBJ1-1; the D is unclear. The CDR3 sequence is 15 residues long. The germline CDR1 and CDR2 sequences are MGHDK and SYGVNS. Trimming took off 6 bases at V and 3 bases at J, with 17 bases between the two ends. DNA for the CDR3: TGTGCCAGCAGGCACTGGAGAGGGAGCGACACTGAAGCTTTCTTT. Protein product: CASRHWRGSDTEAFF. Filled out from reference TRBV25-1 and TRBJ1-1, the complete variable domain reads EADIYQTPRYLVIGTGKKITLECSQTMGHDKMYWYQQDPGMELHLIHYSYGVNSTEKGDLSSESTVSRIRTEHFPLTLESARPSHTSQYLCASRHWRGSDTEAFFGQGTRLTVV.

The V gene is TRBV5-1, the J gene TRBJ1-2, with D possibly being TRBD1 (5 bases). The V gene's germline CDR1 is SGHRS and CDR2 YFSETQ. The CDR3 is 14 amino acids. Trimming left V 0 bases short and J 6 bases short, with 12 bases between. The CDR3 region has the DNA TGCGCCAGCAGCTTGGCAGGGCGCTCGGATGGCTACACCTTC. Protein: CASSLAGRSDGYTF.

The chain combines TRBV29-1 with TRBJ2-2; TRBD2 might be the D (5 bases). This CDR3 contains 14 residues. Germline CDR1 SQVTM, CDR2 ANQGSEA. V was clipped by 7 bases and J by 0 bases, with 12 bases between them. CDR3 nucleotides: TGCAGCGCCATCGGGGTGTCGAACACCGGGGAGCTGTTTTTT. It is translated as CSAIGVSNTGELFF.

This chain uses TRBV12-3 or TRBV12-4 with TRBJ1-1; tentatively, D is TRBD1 (5 bases). V was cut by 9 bases and J by 1 base, with 9 bases left in between. The CDR3 has 12 residues. CDR3 loop: CASRRANTEAFF. The CDR3 nucleotides are TGTGCCAGTCGCAGGGCGAACACTGAAGCTTTCTTT.

With regard to this clone: A read error may account for a junction end that differs from germline. Other DNA sequences in the same sample also yield this CDR3. CDR3 DNA: TGCGCCAGCAGCCCTTCCCCAGGGTCACTTACAGATACGCAGTATTTT. The encoded protein is CASSPSPGSLTDTQYF. The rearrangement uses TRBV13 and TRBJ2-3; D might be TRBD1 (5 bases). This CDR3 comprises 16 residues. Germline CDR1 reads PRHDT; CDR2 reads FYEKMQ (reference sequence).

The CDR3 DNA reads as TGCAGTGCTAAGAGGGAAAAACTGTTTTTT. As protein: CSAKREKLFF. The rearrangement joins TRBV20-1 to TRBJ1-4; the D is unclear. CDR1 DFQATT and CDR2 SNEGSKA come from the germline V gene (reference sequence). This CDR3 region has 10 residues. The V end lost 4 bases, the J end lost 8 bases, and 5 bases lay between the germline ends.

This chain joins TRBV5-4 and TRBJ2-7, with D possibly matching TRBD1 (6 bases). The V gene's germline CDR1 is SGHNT and CDR2 YYREEE (reference sequence). The CDR3 sequence is 15 residues long. V was clipped by 4 bases and J by 2 bases, with 16 bases between them. The CDR3 loop reads CASSRDRSLAYEQYF. The CDR3 bases are TGTGCCAGCAGCCGCGACAGGAGCTTAGCCTACGAGCAGTACTTC. The complete variable domain, with remaining parts taken from reference TRBV5-4 and TRBJ2-7, reads ETGVTQSPTHLIKTRGQQVTLRCSSQSGHNTVSWYQQALGQGPQFIFQYYREEENGRGNFPPRFSGLQFPNYSSELNVNALELDDSALYLCASSRDRSLAYEQYFGPGTRLTVT.